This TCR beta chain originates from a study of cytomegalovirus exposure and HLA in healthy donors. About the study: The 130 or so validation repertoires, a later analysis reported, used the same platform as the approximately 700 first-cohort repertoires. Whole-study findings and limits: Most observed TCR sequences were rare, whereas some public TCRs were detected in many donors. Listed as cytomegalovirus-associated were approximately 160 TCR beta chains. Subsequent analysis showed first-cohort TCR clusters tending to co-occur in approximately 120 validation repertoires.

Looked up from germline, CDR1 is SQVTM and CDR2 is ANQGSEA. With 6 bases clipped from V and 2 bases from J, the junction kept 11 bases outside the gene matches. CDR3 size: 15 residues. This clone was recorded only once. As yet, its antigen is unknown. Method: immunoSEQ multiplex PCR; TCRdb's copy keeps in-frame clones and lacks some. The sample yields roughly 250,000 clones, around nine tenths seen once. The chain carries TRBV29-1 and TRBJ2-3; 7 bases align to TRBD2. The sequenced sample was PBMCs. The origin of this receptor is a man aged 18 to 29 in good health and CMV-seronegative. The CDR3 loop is CSVWTSPIVTDTQYF. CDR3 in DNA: TGCAGCGTGTGGACTAGTCCGATAGTCACAGATACGCAGTATTTT.